This T cell receptor beta chain was recorded in a study of blood T cell repertoires in COVID-19. Study overall: Acute-phase and convalescent COVID-19 samples originated in the United States, Italy and Spain. Sources were T cells, B-cell-depleted T cells, or PBMCs; the material itself was cDNA or gDNA.

It was during active infection that Seattle patients were enrolled and then longitudinally followed. Per the study methods: For nucleated cells, counts were estimated from reference gene primer amplification. Clones were sequenced by immunoSEQ multiplex PCR, and TCRdb holds only the in-frame ones, with some missing. The V and J calls and clone size were taken over from that table, and D and trimming were inferred from the DNA. There are about 440,000 clones in the sample; 88% occur only once, and around 12% lies in the top ten. CDR1 and CDR2 (germline): SNHLY, FYNNEI. The V end was cut by 3 bases, the J end by 4 bases, with 7 bases between. The CDR3 runs to 13 residues.

This TCR derives from a woman between 45 and 60 years old with COVID-19, enrolled during active disease. The genes are TRBV2 and TRBJ1-5; D is unresolved. What was sequenced was peripheral blood. The chain's CDR3 is CASSDDLNQPQHF. Here the CDR3 DNA reads TGTGCCAGCAGTGATGATCTAAATCAGCCCCAGCATTTT. Combining the CDR3 with reference TRBV2 and TRBJ1-5 gives the whole variable domain EPEVTQTPSHQVTQMGQEVILRCVPISNHLYFYWYRQILGQKVEFLVSFYNNEISEKSEIFDDQFSVERPDGSNFTLKIRSTKLEDSAMYFCASSDDLNQPQHFGDGTRLSIL.